The T cell receptor beta chain under discussion was sequenced for a study of T cell changes during pregnancy in multiple sclerosis. Measured with immunoSEQ multiplex PCR; TCRdb has only the in-frame clones, and not every one. This table has more than 25,000 clones, 80% to 90% appearing once. This CDR3 spans 14 amino acids. Trimming cost V 7 bases and J 12 bases; bases outside gene matches: 17. Germline lookup yields CDR1 MNHNS and CDR2 SASEGT. The V gene is TRBV6-1, the J gene TRBJ1-1; 7 bases align to TRBD1. Sample: CD8+ T cells from peripheral blood mononuclear cells, taken in the third trimester of pregnancy. This TCR was recovered from a female donor with multiple sclerosis, enrolled in a pregnancy study. The CDR3 region has the DNA TGTGCCAGCACCTCACGGACAGGCCGGAGTGGGTCTTTCTTT. Its translation: CASTSRTGRSGSFF.